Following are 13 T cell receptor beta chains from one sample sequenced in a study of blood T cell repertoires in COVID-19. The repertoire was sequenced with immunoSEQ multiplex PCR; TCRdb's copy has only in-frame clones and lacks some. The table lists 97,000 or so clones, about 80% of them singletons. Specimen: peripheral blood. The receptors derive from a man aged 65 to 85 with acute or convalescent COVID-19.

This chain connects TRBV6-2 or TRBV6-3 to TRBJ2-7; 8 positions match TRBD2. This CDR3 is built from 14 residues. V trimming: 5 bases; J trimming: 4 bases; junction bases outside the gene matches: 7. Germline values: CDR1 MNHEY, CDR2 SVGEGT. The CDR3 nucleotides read TGTGCCAGCAGTGACGGGGGGGGCCGATACGAGCAGTACTTC. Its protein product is CASSDGGGRYEQYF.

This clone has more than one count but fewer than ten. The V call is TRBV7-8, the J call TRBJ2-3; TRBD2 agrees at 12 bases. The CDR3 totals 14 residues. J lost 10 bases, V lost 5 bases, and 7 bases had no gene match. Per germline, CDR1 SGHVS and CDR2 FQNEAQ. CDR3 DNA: TGTGCCAGCAGCGCTCCTAGCGGGGGGGCATCGCAGTATTTT. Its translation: CASSAPSGGASQYF.

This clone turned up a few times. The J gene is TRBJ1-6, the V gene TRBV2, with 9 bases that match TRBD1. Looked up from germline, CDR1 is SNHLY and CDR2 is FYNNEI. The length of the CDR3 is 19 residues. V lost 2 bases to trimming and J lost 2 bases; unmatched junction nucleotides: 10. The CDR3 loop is CASSETPTGTGTYNSPLHF. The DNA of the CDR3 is TGTGCCAGCAGTGAAACTCCCACCGGGACAGGGACCTATAATTCACCCCTCCACTTT.

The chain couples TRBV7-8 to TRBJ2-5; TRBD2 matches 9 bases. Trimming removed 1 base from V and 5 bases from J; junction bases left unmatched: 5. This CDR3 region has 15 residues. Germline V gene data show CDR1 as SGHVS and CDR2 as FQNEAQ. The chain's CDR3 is CASSLGSGGWETQYF. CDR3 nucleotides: TGTGCCAGCAGCTTAGGGAGCGGGGGGTGGGAGACCCAGTACTTC.

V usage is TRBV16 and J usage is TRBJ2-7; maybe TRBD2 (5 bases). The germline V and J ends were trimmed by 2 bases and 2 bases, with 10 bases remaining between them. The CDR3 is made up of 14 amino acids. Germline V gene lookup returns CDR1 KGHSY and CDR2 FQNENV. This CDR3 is CASSQGLTTYEQYF. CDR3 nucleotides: TGTGCCAGCAGCCAAGGACTTACAACCTACGAGCAGTACTTC.

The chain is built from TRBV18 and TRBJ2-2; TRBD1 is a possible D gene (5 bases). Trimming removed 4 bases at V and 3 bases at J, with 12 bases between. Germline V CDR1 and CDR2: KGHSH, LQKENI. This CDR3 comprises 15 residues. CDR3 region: CASSLTTDYTGELFF. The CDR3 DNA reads TGTGCCAGCTCACTAACGACAGACTACACCGGGGAGCTGTTTTTT.

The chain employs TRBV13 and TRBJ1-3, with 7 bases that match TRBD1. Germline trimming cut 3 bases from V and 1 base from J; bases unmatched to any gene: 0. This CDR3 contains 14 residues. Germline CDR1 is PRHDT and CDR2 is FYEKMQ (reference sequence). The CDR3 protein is CASSFRGSGNTIYF. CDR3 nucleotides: TGTGCCAGCAGCTTCAGGGGGTCTGGAAACACCATATATTTT.

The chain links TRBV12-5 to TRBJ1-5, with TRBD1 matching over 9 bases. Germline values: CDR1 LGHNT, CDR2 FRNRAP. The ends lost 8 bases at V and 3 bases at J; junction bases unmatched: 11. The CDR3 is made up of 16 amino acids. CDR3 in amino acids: CASSLQQGAHNQPQHF. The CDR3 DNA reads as TGTGCTAGTTCTCTACAACAGGGGGCCCACAATCAGCCCCAGCATTTT.

Here the CDR3 reads CAWTPLSSYNEQFF. CDR3 coding DNA: TGTGCCTGGACCCCCCTCAGCTCCTACAATGAGCAGTTCTTC. The chain links TRBV30 to TRBJ2-1, with D unresolved. The CDR3 loop spans 14 amino acids. The germline V gene has CDR1 GTSNPN and CDR2 SVGIG (reference sequence). Between the trimmed V and J ends, which lost 4 bases and 0 bases, there was a span of 10 bases.

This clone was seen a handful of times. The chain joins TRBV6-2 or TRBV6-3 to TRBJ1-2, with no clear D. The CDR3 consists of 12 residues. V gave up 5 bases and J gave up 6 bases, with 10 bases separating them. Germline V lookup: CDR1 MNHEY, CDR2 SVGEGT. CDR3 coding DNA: TGTGCCAGCAGTCCCTATGCGGATGGCTACACCTTC. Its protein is CASSPYADGYTF.

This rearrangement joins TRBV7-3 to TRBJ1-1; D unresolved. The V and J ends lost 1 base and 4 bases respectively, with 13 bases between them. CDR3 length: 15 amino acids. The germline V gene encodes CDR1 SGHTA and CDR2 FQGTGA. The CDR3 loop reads CASSLIRSGSTEAFF. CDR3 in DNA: TGTGCCAGCAGCTTAATACGTAGCGGGAGCACTGAAGCTTTCTTT.

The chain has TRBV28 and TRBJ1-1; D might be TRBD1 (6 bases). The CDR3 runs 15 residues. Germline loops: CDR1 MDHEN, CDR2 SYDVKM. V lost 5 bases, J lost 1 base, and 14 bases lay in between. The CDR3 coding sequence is TGTGCCAGCAGTGCGTCAGGGGACGCGAACACTGAAGCTTTCTTT. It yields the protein CASSASGDANTEAFF.

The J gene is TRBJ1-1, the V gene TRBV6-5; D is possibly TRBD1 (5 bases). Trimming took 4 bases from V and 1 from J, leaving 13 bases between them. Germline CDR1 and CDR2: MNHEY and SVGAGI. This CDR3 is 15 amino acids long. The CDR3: CASSSPSRENTEAFF. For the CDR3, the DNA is TGTGCCAGCAGTTCCCCTTCCAGGGAGAACACTGAAGCTTTCTTT.